This TCR beta chain was found in a study of Graves' ophthalmopathy and Graves' hyperthyroidism (dated by TCRdb to about 2018). Regarding the complete study: Peripheral blood was collected at initial diagnosis, prior to any treatment. TCR beta repertoire signatures were used to distinguish Graves' ophthalmopathy from Graves' hyperthyroidism and to predict progression to ophthalmopathy. In total, approximately 130 blood samples were TCR-sequenced: approximately 40 ophthalmopathy, roughly 80 hyperthyroidism and roughly 17 hyperthyroidism-to-ophthalmopathy patients. A discovery set of about a hundred patients (43 ophthalmopathy, around 57 stable hyperthyroidism) was enrolled to explore V-J signatures distinguishing ophthalmopathy from hyperthyroidism. An independent validation cohort was composed of around 19 hyperthyroidism patients and more than 15 patients who later progressed from hyperthyroidism to ophthalmopathy. In roughly 6 hyperthyroidism patients, T-cell repertoires of thyroid tissue and blood were compared. Following sampling, methimazole starting at 30 mg daily was administered to hyperthyroidism patients, and high-dose intravenous methylprednisolone was administered to ophthalmopathy patients. For training and testing, the 100 or so patients in the discovery cohort were randomly divided in a 7:3 ratio.

This clonotype was recorded many times. Its antigen is still unknown. One base away there is no much larger clone; base qualities are not given. Ophthalmopathy patients had moderately to severely active disease, Clinical Activity Score of at least 3, NOSPECS grade of at least 4, and disease duration under 3 months. Patients were excluded if they had other autoimmune diseases, uncontrolled infections, pregnancy or lactation. Clinical symptoms, serum thyroxine, TRAb, thyroid ultrasound and orbital computed tomography formed the basis of the diagnosis. Using Ficoll-Paque density gradient centrifugation, PBMCs were isolated from 10 ml of fresh peripheral blood. Total RNA was extracted using Trizol reagent, and RNA quality was checked on an Agilent 2100 Bioanalyzer. For repertoire sequencing, TCR beta CDR3 regions were amplified from RNA transcripts. The first round was an RT-PCR using HTBI primers with the Qiagen OneStep RT-PCR kit, and this first round was followed by a second-round multiplex PCR, then size selection and purification. Sequencing of the libraries was carried out on an Illumina HiSeq2000 in paired-end mode with 100 bp reads. Per the source publication's procedure: SOAPnuke was used to process the reads, removing any read that contained adapters or uncalled bases, had a mean Phred below 15, or lacked an exact match to the constant primer or identifier. COPE v1.2.5 was used to merge the high-quality paired reads. Each unique nucleotide sequence was defined as a clonotype, and clonotypes were aligned to IMGT TRB V, D and J references with MiTCR v1.1. Only V-J combinations with frequency above 0.0001 were analysed, covering over 99% of repertoires. For each V-J combination, a TCR clonal expansion and chaos score was defined as F50 clonal expansion divided by the chaos observed in the TCRdist matrix. Welch's t-statistics and random forest were used to reduce the features to around 13 V-J combinations, which were then used as input to a naive Bayes classifier. The similarity between thyroid and blood repertoires was quantified using the Morisita-Horn index. TCRdb cleaned the public reads at Q25 with fastp, built clones with MiXCR and kept in-frame beta chains. Rows matching on CDR3 protein sequence are summarized as one entry with the most common DNA and genes. These V and J calls are TCRdb output, not the study's own analysis. The sample table shows almost 400,000 distinct CDR3 sequences, and approximately 20% are seen once. Of the sample, roughly 1.5% falls within the top ten clones.

CDR3 length: 14 amino acids, cysteine to phenylalanine. Here the CDR3 DNA is all that survives: 42 bases in frame from base 1. The germline V gene (reference sequence) yields GTSNPN for CDR1 and SVGIG for CDR2. V is shortened by 4 bases, J by 3 bases, and the region joining them spans 13 bases. Results and caveats for the whole study, not just this receptor: Most expanded thyroid clonotypes with a frequency above 0.001 also appeared in blood, which suggests that blood repertoires may reflect the immune response in the thyroid. In validation, the model predicted ophthalmopathy progression with 70.59% sensitivity and approximately 75% specificity; some 13 predicted patients were CT-confirmed with GO in a median of around 6 months. Sample size was not predetermined statistically, and investigators were not blinded to group allocation. In cross-validation, the 13-signature model distinguished ophthalmopathy from stable hyperthyroidism with about 90% sensitivity and 81.08% specificity, and in the test set the corresponding values were roughly 80% and 76%.

The rearrangement combines TRBV30 with TRBJ1-5, with TRBD1 perhaps the D gene, on 5 matching bases. The sequencing sample was made of peripheral blood. This TCR was sampled from a young woman with Graves' ophthalmopathy. Donor details come from another sample of the same person, matched by shared clones. The bases read TGTGCCTGGACAGCAACAGGAGCCAATCAGCCCCAGCATTTT. It translates as CAWTATGANQPQHF.